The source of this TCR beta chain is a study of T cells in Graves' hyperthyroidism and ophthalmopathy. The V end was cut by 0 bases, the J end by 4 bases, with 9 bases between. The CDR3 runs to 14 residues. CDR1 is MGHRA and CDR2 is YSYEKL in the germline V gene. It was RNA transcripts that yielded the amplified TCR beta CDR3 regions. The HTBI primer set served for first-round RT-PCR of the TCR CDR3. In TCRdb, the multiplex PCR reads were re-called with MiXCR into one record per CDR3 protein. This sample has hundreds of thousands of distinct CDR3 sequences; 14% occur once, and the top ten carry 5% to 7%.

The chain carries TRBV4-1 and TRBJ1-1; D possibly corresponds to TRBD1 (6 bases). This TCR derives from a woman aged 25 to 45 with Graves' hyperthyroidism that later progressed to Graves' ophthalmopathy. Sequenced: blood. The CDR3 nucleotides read TGCGCCAGCAGCCAAGATTCCAGGGGCACTGAAGCTTTCTTT. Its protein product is CASSQDSRGTEAFF.